Below are 17 T cell receptor beta chains sequenced from a single sample in a study of control samples from healthy donors and cancer patients. The data were produced by immunoSEQ multiplex PCR, yet TCRdb's version contains in-frame clones alone and is incomplete. The sample has 100,000 to 150,000 clones, roughly nine tenths seen once; the top ten hold 7.8%. Specimen: blood. The receptors come from a woman aged 18-30 years in good health.

The chain recombines TRBV27 with TRBJ2-5; weak D call: TRBD1 (6 bases). The CDR3 covers 13 residues. The germline CDR1 and CDR2 sequences are MNHEY and SMNVEV (reference sequence). Deletions cut 5 bases from V and 2 bases from J, with 9 bases between. CDR3 nucleotide sequence: TGTGCCAGCAGTAAGGACAGTCAAGAGACCCAGTACTTC. It is translated as CASSKDSQETQYF.

In its sample, this clone is medium-sized (0.01 to 0.1%). V and J are TRBV5-1 and TRBJ1-1, with 7 bases aligning to TRBD1. From germline, CDR1 is SGHRS and CDR2 YFSETQ. The length of the CDR3 is 16 residues. The V and J ends lost 4 bases and 0 bases, in that order; junction bases with no gene match: 9. CDR3 nucleotide sequence: TGCGCCAGCAGCGTCGGACAGGCATGGATGAACACTGAAGCTTTCTTT. It codes for CASSVGQAWMNTEAFF.

The genes are TRBV27 and TRBJ1-2, with a possible D match to TRBD1 (5 bases). The germline V gene encodes CDR1 MNHEY and CDR2 SMNVEV (reference sequence). Trimming removed 6 bases from V and 4 bases from J, with 15 bases in between. CDR3 length: 14 amino acids. For the CDR3, the DNA is TGTGCCAGCAGCCGGACGGGGGGAATCTATGGCTACACCTTC. Amino acids: CASSRTGGIYGYTF.

The J gene is TRBJ1-4, the V gene TRBV9, with a weak D call TRBD1 (6 bases). V was pared by 0 bases and J by 6 bases, with 12 bases between. This CDR3 is 15 amino acids long. Germline values: CDR1 SGDLS, CDR2 YYNGEE. The CDR3 bases are TGTGCCAGCAGCGTAGCGGCAGGGGTATATGAAAAACTGTTTTTT. Residues: CASSVAAGVYEKLFF.

The chain recombines TRBV4-2 with TRBJ2-2; TRBD2 matches at 13 bases. Germline CDR1 reads LGHNA; CDR2 reads YNFKEQ. The ends lost 1 base at V and 3 bases at J; junction bases unmatched: 5. The CDR3 contains 18 residues. CDR3 loop: CASSQAGLAGEYTGELFF. The CDR3 bases are TGTGCCAGCAGCCAAGCAGGACTAGCGGGGGAATACACCGGGGAGCTGTTTTTT.

The CDR3 loop is CASPQKVVLLAGELFF. For the CDR3, the DNA is TGTGCCAGTCCCCAAAAGGTGGTACTCCTCGCCGGGGAGCTGTTTTTT. V is TRBV21-1 and J is TRBJ2-2. TRBV21-1 is a recognized pseudogene. This CDR3 contains 16 residues.

This chain links TRBV13 with TRBJ1-3; TRBD1 is a possible D gene (5 bases). The CDR3 covers 15 residues. V lost 4 bases and J 0 bases, leaving 10 bases between the germline ends. Germline V lookup: CDR1 PRHDT, CDR2 FYEKMQ (reference sequence). This CDR3 is CASSSDRVSGNTIYF. CDR3 DNA sequence: TGTGCCAGCAGCTCAGACAGAGTCTCTGGAAACACCATATATTTT.

This clone was counted once. V and J are TRBV19 and TRBJ2-3, with TRBD1 matching over 7 bases. There are 14 residues in the CDR3. CDR1 is LNHDA and CDR2 is SQIVND in the germline V gene (reference sequence). V shed 4 bases, J shed 1 base, and the junction held 2 bases outside the gene matches. The CDR3 DNA is TGTGCCAGTAGTAGTGGACAGGGCACAGATACGCAGTATTTT. Translation gives CASSSGQGTDTQYF.

The chain joins TRBV18 to TRBJ2-2; D gene uncertain. This CDR3 comprises 17 residues. Trimming removed 3 bases from V and 4 bases from J, with 18 bases in between. Germline CDR1 and CDR2: KGHSH and LQKENI. The CDR3 loop is CASSPKVDGFATGELFF. The CDR3 bases are TGTGCCAGCTCACCCAAGGTCGACGGGTTTGCCACCGGGGAGCTGTTTTTT.

This chain connects TRBV5-1 to TRBJ1-1; TRBD1 might be the D (5 bases). The CDR3 consists of 16 residues. Germline CDR1 is SGHRS and CDR2 is YFSETQ. Trimming removed 2 bases from V and 1 base from J, with 15 bases in between. CDR3 protein: CASSLNSQGRNTEAFF. The CDR3 DNA follows: TGCGCCAGCAGCTTAAATTCCCAGGGCAGGAACACTGAAGCTTTCTTT.

The chain has TRBV5-8 and TRBJ2-6, with D unresolved. The germline V gene encodes CDR1 SGHTS and CDR2 YDEGEE. The CDR3 loop spans 15 amino acids. Trimming cost V 2 bases and J 0 bases, with 6 bases left between them. CDR3 nucleotides: TGTGCCAGCAGCTTCTACAGCTCTGGGGCCAACGTCCTGACTTTC. It is translated as CASSFYSSGANVLTF.

The rearrangement uses TRBV24-1 and TRBJ2-2, with D possibly TRBD2 on 5 matching bases. The CDR3 runs 16 residues. Trimming removed 5 bases from V and 4 bases from J, with 16 bases in between. Germline V gene lookup returns CDR1 KGHDR and CDR2 SFDVKD. The CDR3 spells CATSGPGTVGTGELFF. The CDR3 nucleotides are TGTGCCACCAGTGGGCCGGGAACGGTGGGCACCGGGGAGCTGTTTTTT.

The chain carries TRBV11-2 and TRBJ2-3, with D possibly TRBD2 on 5 matching bases. The ends were cut back, 5 bases at V and 6 bases at J, with 30 bases in the middle. The CDR3 is 19 residues long. Germline V gene data show CDR1 as SGHAT and CDR2 as FQNNGV. CDR3 in DNA: TGTGCCAGCAGCCTTCGGGCGAGCGGTTCACCGCTGTGGCGGGATACGCAGTATTTT. Its protein product is CASSLRASGSPLWRDTQYF.

The rearrangement links TRBV20-1 to TRBJ2-7; D unresolved. This CDR3 region has 10 residues. Per germline, CDR1 DFQATT and CDR2 SNEGSKA (reference sequence). V gave up 6 bases and J gave up 5 bases, with 8 bases separating them. The CDR3 loop is CSAQENEQYF. CDR3 coding DNA: TGCAGTGCGCAGGAGAACGAGCAGTACTTC.

About this clone itself: This sample includes further DNA sequences coding for the same CDR3. V usage is TRBV10-2 and J usage is TRBJ2-1, with D unclear. The CDR3 consists of 12 residues. The germline V and J ends were trimmed by 3 bases and 4 bases, with 4 bases remaining between them. The V gene's germline CDR1 is WSHSY and CDR2 SAAADI. The CDR3 DNA sequence: TGCGCCAGCAGTGACAGTTACAATGAGCAGTTCTTC. Translation gives CASSDSYNEQFF.

The V gene is TRBV9, the J gene TRBJ2-1; D call uncertain. V lost 0 bases to trimming and J lost 8 bases, with 9 bases between them. CDR3 length: 13 residues. Germline V CDR1 and CDR2: SGDLS, YYNGEE. CDR3 residues: CASSVGIVHEQFF. Here the CDR3 DNA reads TGTGCCAGCAGCGTAGGGATCGTCCATGAGCAGTTCTTC.

V gene TRBV19 combines with J gene TRBJ1-5, with a possible D match to TRBD1 (5 bases). CDR1 and CDR2 (germline): LNHDA, SQIVND (reference sequence). V lost 7 bases and J 6 bases, leaving 16 bases between the germline ends. CDR3 length: 14 residues. The CDR3 loop reads CASKGTRVSQPQHF. In nucleotides, the CDR3 is TGTGCCAGTAAGGGGACGCGCGTAAGTCAGCCCCAGCATTTT.